This T cell receptor beta chain was obtained from a study of shared clonotypes between healthy human individuals. Study at large: Three plates were used per donor for CD4 naive, three for CD4 memory, two for CD8 naive and one for CD8 memory.

Study-level findings and limits: About 5% of naive CD4 clonotypes were shared across a few donors. Rarefaction curves obtained for sorted subsets showed sequencing incomplete despite large depth.

Those who donated, Caucasian adults without exception, all lived in Nashville, Tennessee. With V trimmed by 2 bases and J by 9 bases, 10 bases remained unmatched. Germline loops: CDR1 GTSNPN, CDR2 SVGIG (reference sequence). The CDR3 sequence is 14 residues long. Generated by immunoSEQ multiplex PCR, the TCRdb table keeps only in-frame clones and is missing some. The profile shows 2 million to 2.5 million clones, less than 95% of them singletons. To note about this clone: Its matching antigen is unknown.

Sequenced material: naive CD4+ T cells from PBMCs. Described subset: CD45RA+ positively selected. The V call is TRBV30, the J call TRBJ1-5, with 7 bases that match TRBD1. This clonotype was sampled from a man between 18 and 35 years old in good health. Some clones in this sample may be carry-over from other donors' samples. CDR3 bases: TGTGCCTGGAGTAACAGACAGGGCGGGGGGCCCCAGCATTTT. This codes for CAWSNRQGGGPQHF.